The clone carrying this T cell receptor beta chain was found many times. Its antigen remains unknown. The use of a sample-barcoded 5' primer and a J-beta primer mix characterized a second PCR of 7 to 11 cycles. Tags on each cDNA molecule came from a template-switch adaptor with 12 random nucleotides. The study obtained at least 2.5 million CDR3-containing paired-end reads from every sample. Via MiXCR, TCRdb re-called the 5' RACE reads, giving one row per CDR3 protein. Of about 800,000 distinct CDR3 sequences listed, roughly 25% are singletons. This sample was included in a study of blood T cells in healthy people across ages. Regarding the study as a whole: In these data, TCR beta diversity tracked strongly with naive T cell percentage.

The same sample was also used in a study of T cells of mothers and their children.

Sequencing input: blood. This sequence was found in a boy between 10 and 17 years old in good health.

The CDR3: CASSRTGNTGELFF. The DNA of the CDR3 is TGTGCCAGCAGTCGGACAGGGAACACCGGGGAGCTGTTTTTT. The chain recombines TRBV28 with TRBJ2-2; 7 bases are shared with TRBD1. This CDR3 has 14 residues. With 5 bases clipped from V and 1 base from J, the junction kept 1 base outside the gene matches. Germline lookup yields CDR1 MDHEN and CDR2 SYDVKM.